Only a few counts were recorded for the clone carrying this TCR beta chain. Its specificity is unknown. Libraries were prepared by immunoSEQ multiplex PCR; TCRdb keeps only in-frame clonotypes and omits some of them. The top ten clones hold 11% of a sample with about 81,000 clones, around nine tenths of them seen once. These data belong to a study of T cell responses to AZD1222 COVID-19 vaccine. Whole-study results and caveats: Researchers report vaccine-associated CD4 TCRs spanning spike, with dominance at 160-218 and 743-854. In a largely white British group with more females than males, clonal diversity was possibly underestimated.

CDR3 length: 15 amino acids. Per germline, CDR1 WSHSY and CDR2 SAAADI. Trimming took 7 bases from V and 1 from J, leaving 15 bases between them. The V gene is TRBV10-2, the J gene TRBJ2-3; D possibly corresponds to TRBD2 (5 bases). Specimen: peripheral blood, collected 28 days after the second AZD1222 dose. The TCR sequence derives from an adult who received the AZD1222 COVID-19 vaccine. CDR3 DNA sequence: TGCGCCAGCACGAGGGAGAGCCTGGGCACAGATACGCAGTATTTT. It codes for CASTRESLGTDTQYF.